These 23 T cell receptor beta chains were all obtained from the same sample, sequenced in a study of T cells after yellow fever vaccination. TCRdb called the 5' RACE reads again in MiXCR, with one record for every CDR3 protein. The top ten hold approximately 39% of the sample, which has 150,000 or so distinct CDR3 sequences, about a tenth seen once. The source was CD8+ T cells sorted from PBMCs, collected 45 days after the yellow fever booster vaccination. The receptors come from a man younger than 35 who received the YFV17D yellow fever vaccine.

This clonotype came up a few times. The V call is TRBV7-2, the J call TRBJ2-7; D is possibly TRBD1 or TRBD2 (6 bases each). In germline, CDR1 is SGHTA, CDR2 FQGNSA. Trimming stripped 5 bases from V and 0 bases from J, with 14 bases between. The CDR3 has 15 amino acids. In nucleotides, the CDR3 is TGTGCCAGCAGCGCCGAGGGGGGACCCTCCTACGAGCAGTACTTC. As protein: CASSAEGGPSYEQYF.

The chain carries TRBV5-1 and TRBJ2-7, with D maybe TRBD1 (6 bases). V dropped 5 bases and J dropped 0 bases, with 9 bases sitting between them. The germline V gene has CDR1 SGHRS and CDR2 YFSETQ. This CDR3 region has 13 residues. The CDR3 spells CASRQGFSYEQYF. In nucleotides, the CDR3 is TGCGCCAGCAGACAGGGTTTCTCCTACGAGCAGTACTTC.

V usage is TRBV6-6 and J usage is TRBJ1-5; D gene unclear. CDR3 length: 11 residues. V dropped 5 bases and J dropped 12 bases, with 11 bases sitting between them. CDR1 is MNHNY and CDR2 is SVGAGI in the germline V gene (reference sequence). In nucleotides, the CDR3 is TGTGCCAGCAGTCCCAAGATGGTCCAGCATTTT. Its translation: CASSPKMVQHF.

This clonotype was found a few times. The chain employs TRBV6-5 and TRBJ1-2; no clear D gene. V was trimmed by 6 bases and J by 7 bases, leaving 9 bases between them. This CDR3 contains 11 residues. Germline V gives CDR1 MNHEY, CDR2 SVGAGI. The CDR3 DNA reads as TGTGCCAGCAGCTCTGGGCTTGGCTACACCTTC. It is translated as CASSSGLGYTF.

The rearrangement links TRBV12-3 or TRBV12-4 to TRBJ2-7; tentatively, D is TRBD2 (5 bases). This CDR3 contains 13 residues. Deletions cut 6 bases from V and 0 bases from J, with 9 bases between. CDR3 loop: CASRDTSSYEQYF. The CDR3 bases are TGTGCCAGCAGGGATACTAGCTCCTACGAGCAGTACTTC.

The chain joins TRBV12-3 or TRBV12-4 to TRBJ2-3, with 9 nucleotides matching TRBD2. The CDR3 length is 15 residues. The trim removed 3 bases at V and 1 base at J, leaving 2 bases unmatched. The CDR3 nucleotides read TGTGCCAGCAGTTTGATAGCGGGGGGCACAGATACGCAGTATTTT. This sequence encodes CASSLIAGGTDTQYF.

CDR3 protein: CSAAGQSTDTQYF. The CDR3, as DNA: TGCAGTGCCGCGGGACAGTCCACAGATACGCAGTATTTT. The rearrangement uses TRBV20-1 and TRBJ2-3, with D possibly TRBD1 on 7 matching bases. The CDR3 sequence is 13 residues long. The ends were cut back, 6 bases at V and 2 bases at J, with 12 bases in the middle. CDR1 DFQATT and CDR2 SNEGSKA come from the germline V gene (reference sequence).

This clonotype came up a few times. For the CDR3, the DNA is TGTGCCAGCAGCGCTAGGACAGGGAGTCCCCAAGAGACCCAGTACTTC. It yields the protein CASSARTGSPQETQYF. The chain carries TRBV9 and TRBJ2-5, with 8 bases fitting TRBD1. This CDR3 region has 16 residues. V shed 3 bases and J 1 base; nucleotides not matched to a gene: 8. Germline loops: CDR1 SGDLS, CDR2 YYNGEE.

V usage is TRBV7-9 and J usage is TRBJ2-7; 7 bases agree with TRBD1. Germline CDR1 is SEHNR and CDR2 is FQNEAQ (reference sequence). The CDR3 has 14 residues. Trimming removed 5 bases from V and 5 bases from J; junction bases left unmatched: 9. CDR3 bases: TGTGCCAGCAGCCTCGGGCAGGGGGATCACGAGCAGTACTTC. Protein product: CASSLGQGDHEQYF.

This clonotype came up once. This rearrangement joins TRBV6-5 to TRBJ1-2; 7 nucleotides agree with TRBD1. Germline V gene sequence: CDR1 MNHEY, CDR2 SVGAGI. V was clipped by 4 bases and J by 2 bases; unmatched bases: 4. The CDR3 consists of 14 residues. The CDR3 nucleotides are TGTGCCAGCAGTTCCCACAGGGGAAACTATGGCTACACCTTC. Its translation: CASSSHRGNYGYTF.

This clonotype was counted a few times. The chain couples TRBV20-1 to TRBJ1-1, with D possibly TRBD1 on 6 matching bases. Per germline, CDR1 DFQATT and CDR2 SNEGSKA (reference sequence). The CDR3 has 12 amino acids. V was pared by 5 bases and J by 11 bases, with 18 bases between. The CDR3 is CSAEDGTIWAFF. CDR3 bases: TGCAGTGCTGAAGACGGGACAATTTGGGCTTTCTTT.

The chain links TRBV12-3 or TRBV12-4 to TRBJ2-3; TRBD2 matches at 9 bases. The CDR3 extends over 18 amino acids. V shed 0 bases and J 2 bases; nucleotides not matched to a gene: 9. DNA of the CDR3: TGTGCCAGCAGTTTAGCGCTAACCGCGGGGGGGGACACAGATACGCAGTATTTT. Encoded protein: CASSLALTAGGDTDTQYF.

The genes are TRBV7-9 and TRBJ1-2; 7 bases line up with TRBD1. The CDR3 covers 13 residues. V dropped 5 bases and J dropped 14; count of bases not matched to a gene: 14. The germline CDR1 and CDR2 sequences are SEHNR and FQNEAQ (reference sequence). CDR3: CASSPLNRGEDTF. CDR3 DNA: TGTGCCAGCAGCCCCCTTAACAGGGGAGAGGATACCTTC.

This clonotype was detected only a few times. The V call is TRBV10-3, the J call TRBJ2-1; TRBD1 might be the D (5 bases). V was trimmed by 2 bases and J by 8 bases, leaving 10 bases between them. Per the germline V gene, CDR1 is ENHRY and CDR2 is SYGVKD. The CDR3 contains 13 residues. CDR3 in DNA: TGTGCCATCAGTGAGACGCTAGGGGATGAGCAGTTCTTC. This gives the protein CAISETLGDEQFF.

The chain couples TRBV6-5 to TRBJ2-1, with D possibly TRBD1 on 7 matching bases. Deletions cut 3 bases from V and 5 bases from J, with 20 bases between. The length of the CDR3 is 17 residues. Germline CDR1 MNHEY, CDR2 SVGAGI. CDR3 protein: CASSYHLQGGLNNEQFF. In nucleotides, the CDR3 is TGTGCCAGCAGTTATCATCTGCAGGGGGGCCTAAACAATGAGCAGTTCTTC.

The J gene is TRBJ1-1, the V gene TRBV7-8; D unclear. In germline, CDR1 is SGHVS, CDR2 FQNEAQ. The CDR3 is made up of 13 amino acids. V lost 4 bases to trimming and J lost 12 bases, with 18 bases between them. CDR3: CASSSLPPGKTFF. For the CDR3, the DNA is TGTGCCAGCAGCTCCCTCCCCCCCGGGAAGACTTTCTTT.

V usage is TRBV6-2 or TRBV6-3 and J usage is TRBJ2-3; 7 bases align to TRBD2. The length of the CDR3 is 15 residues. After removal of 6 bases from V and 6 bases from J, the junction contained 12 bases not matched to a gene. From germline, CDR1 is MNHEY and CDR2 SVGEGT. Here the CDR3 reads CASRTVLASRDTQYF. For the CDR3, the DNA is TGTGCCAGCAGAACGGTACTAGCGTCCCGGGATACGCAGTATTTT.

This clonotype has only a few counts. The V gene is TRBV9, the J gene TRBJ1-6; TRBD1 aligns across 12 bases. The trim removed 4 bases at V and 11 bases at J, leaving 4 bases unmatched. CDR3 length: 14 amino acids. Per the germline V gene, CDR1 is SGDLS and CDR2 is YYNGEE. The CDR3 DNA reads as TGTGCCAGCAGCCGGGACAGGGGGCTCCCACCCCTCCACTTT. This gives the protein CASSRDRGLPPLHF.

This clonotype was seen a handful of times. The chain joins TRBV4-3 to TRBJ2-1; the match to TRBD1 covers 7 bases. CDR1 and CDR2 from the germline V gene are LGHNA and YSLEER. The CDR3 loop spans 15 amino acids. With 4 bases clipped from V and 6 bases from J, the junction kept 9 bases outside the gene matches. CDR3 DNA sequence: TGCGCCAGCAGCCTAACAGGGGATGTGGGCAATGAGCAGTTCTTC. It specifies CASSLTGDVGNEQFF.

The chain has TRBV20-1 and TRBJ2-7, with D perhaps being TRBD1 or TRBD2 (5 bases each). The CDR3 totals 13 residues. From germline, CDR1 is DFQATT and CDR2 SNEGSKA (reference sequence). V lost 4 bases, J lost 2 bases, and 12 bases lay in between. The CDR3 loop is CSANDQGPYEQYF. The CDR3 nucleotides are TGCAGTGCTAATGATCAGGGACCCTACGAGCAGTACTTC.

This clonotype was picked up a small number of times. The chain employs TRBV20-1 and TRBJ2-1; no reliable D call. Germline-derived CDR1 and CDR2 are DFQATT and SNEGSKA (reference sequence). The CDR3 contains 13 residues. V lost 4 bases and J 9 bases, leaving 16 bases between the germline ends. CDR3 protein: CSATPPVGAEQFF. CDR3 nucleotide sequence: TGCAGTGCTACTCCACCGGTGGGTGCTGAGCAGTTCTTC.

This clonotype appeared a few times. The chain is built from TRBV4-1 and TRBJ1-1; no reliable D call. Germline V CDR1 and CDR2: MGHRA, YSYEKL. This CDR3 comprises 13 residues. V was clipped by 4 bases and J by 2 bases, with 8 bases between them. CDR3 protein: CASSPQVNTEAFF. CDR3 nucleotide sequence: TGCGCCAGCAGCCCTCAGGTAAACACTGAAGCTTTCTTT.

This clonotype occurred a few times. This chain connects TRBV12-3 or TRBV12-4 to TRBJ2-2, with D possibly matching TRBD2 (5 bases). Trimming removed 11 bases from V and 0 bases from J, with 7 bases in between. CDR3 size: 12 residues. As DNA, the CDR3 is TGTGCCGGGCGGGCGAACACCGGGGAGCTGTTTTTT. Amino acids: CAGRANTGELFF.